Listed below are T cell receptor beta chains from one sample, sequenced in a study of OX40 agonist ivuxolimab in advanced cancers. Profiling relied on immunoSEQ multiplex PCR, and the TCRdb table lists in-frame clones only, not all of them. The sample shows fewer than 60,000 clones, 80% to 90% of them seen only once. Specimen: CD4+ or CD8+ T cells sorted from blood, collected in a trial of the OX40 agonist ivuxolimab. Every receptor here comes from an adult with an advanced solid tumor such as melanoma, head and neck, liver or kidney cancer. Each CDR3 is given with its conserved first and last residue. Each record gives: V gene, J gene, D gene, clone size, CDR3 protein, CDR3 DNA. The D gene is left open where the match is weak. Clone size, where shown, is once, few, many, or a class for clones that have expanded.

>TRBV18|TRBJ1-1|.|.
CASSPGQSMNTEAFF
TGTGCCAGCTCACCTGGACAGAGCATGAACACTGAAGCTTTCTTT
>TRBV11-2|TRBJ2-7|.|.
CASSLAGGAGYEQYF
TGTGCCAGCAGCTTGGCTGGGGGCGCCGGTTACGAGCAGTACTTC
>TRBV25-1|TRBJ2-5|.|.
CASSEDRSQETQYF
TGTGCCAGCAGTGAGGACAGAAGCCAAGAGACCCAGTACTTC
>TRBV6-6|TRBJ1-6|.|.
CASSFEGANNSPLHF
TGTGCCAGCAGTTTTGAAGGAGCGAACAATTCACCCCTCCACTTT
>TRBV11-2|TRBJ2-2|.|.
CASSLDLGYTGELFF
TGTGCCAGCAGCTTAGATCTCGGTTACACCGGGGAGCTGTTTTTT
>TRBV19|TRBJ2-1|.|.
CASSIEAEEQFF
TGTGCCAGTAGTATAGAAGCGGAGGAGCAGTTCTTC
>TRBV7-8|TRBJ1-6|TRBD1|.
CASSSRYRGRMGNSPLHF
TGTGCCAGCAGCAGCAGATACAGGGGGCGCATGGGAAATTCACCCCTCCACTTT
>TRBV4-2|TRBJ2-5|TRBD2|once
CASSQEKGLAGDGGQETQYF
TGTGCCAGCAGCCAAGAAAAAGGACTAGCGGGGGACGGGGGACAAGAGACCCAGTACTTC
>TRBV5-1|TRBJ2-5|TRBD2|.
CASSLAGGKETQYF
TGCGCCAGCAGTTTAGCGGGGGGAAAAGAGACCCAGTACTTC
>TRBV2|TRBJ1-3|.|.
CASRMDSAGISGNTIYF
TGTGCCAGCAGGATGGACAGTGCTGGAATCTCTGGAAACACCATATATTTT
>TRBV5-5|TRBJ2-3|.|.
CASSYLQGSGDTQYF
TGTGCCAGCAGCTACCTACAGGGCTCGGGAGATACGCAGTATTTT
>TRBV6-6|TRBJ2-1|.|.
CASSSKVNEQFF
TGTGCCAGCAGTTCCAAGGTCAATGAGCAGTTCTTC
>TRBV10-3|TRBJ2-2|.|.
CAISPRGNTGELFF
TGTGCCATCAGTCCAAGGGGGAACACCGGGGAGCTGTTTTTT
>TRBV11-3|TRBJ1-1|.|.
CASSPRQANTEAFF
TGTGCCAGCAGCCCCCGACAGGCGAACACTGAAGCTTTCTTT
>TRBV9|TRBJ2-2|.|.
CASSVGWDGSTGELFF
TGTGCCAGCAGCGTCGGATGGGACGGTAGCACCGGGGAGCTGTTTTTT
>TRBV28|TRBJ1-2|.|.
CATSLGWGEGGYTF
TGTGCCACCAGCCTGGGTTGGGGGGAAGGTGGCTACACCTTC
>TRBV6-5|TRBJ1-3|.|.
CASRQFSGNTIYF
TGTGCCAGTAGACAGTTCTCTGGAAACACCATATATTTT